These T cell receptor beta chains were read from a single sample in a study of blood T cell repertoires in COVID-19. Generated by immunoSEQ multiplex PCR, the TCRdb table keeps only in-frame clones and is missing some. The sample lists a few hundred thousand clones, about 82% occurring once. The sample comprised peripheral blood. All receptors derive from a man at least 80 years old with acute or convalescent COVID-19. Both conserved end residues are part of each CDR3. A D gene is named only where the DNA matches it firmly. Not all rows give a size; the values are once, few, many and, for expanded clones, a class.

>once|TRBD1|TRBV27|TRBJ1-1
TGTGCCAGCAGTTCCCTAACCGGGACAGTTTACACTGAAGCTTTCTTT
CASSSLTGTVYTEAFF
>once|.|TRBV28|TRBJ2-7
TGTGCCAGCAGTCTACAGGTCCCGAGCTCCTACGAGCAGTACTTC
CASSLQVPSSYEQYF
>.|.|TRBV10-3|TRBJ2-7
TGTGCCATCAGTGAGCCCGCTTATGGGGCTAGAAAATACGAGCAGTACTTC
CAISEPAYGARKYEQYF
>once|.|TRBV19|TRBJ1-5
TGTGCCAGTAGTATTAGAGTTTATCAGCCCCAGCATTTT
CASSIRVYQPQHF
>.|.|TRBV29-1|TRBJ1-4
TGCAGCGCTACCCGGGACTTCAATGAAAAACTGTTTTTT
CSATRDFNEKLFF
>.|.|TRBV5-8|TRBJ2-1
TGTGCCAGCATTCTCGGGGGTGGGGCAGCACGGAATGAGCAGTTCTTC
CASILGGGAARNEQFF
>.|TRBD2|TRBV11-2|TRBJ2-3
TGTGCCAGCAGCTTAGAAGCAGCGGGGAACACAGATACGCAGTATTTT
CASSLEAAGNTDTQYF
>.|.|TRBV7-9|TRBJ1-3
TGTGCCAGCAGCCCCCGAAGCATACTCTCTGGAAACACCATATATTTT
CASSPRSILSGNTIYF
>.|.|TRBV18|TRBJ2-7
TGTGCCAGCTCACTCTCCTTATCCTACGAGCAGTACTTC
CASSLSLSYEQYF
>.|.|TRBV5-4|TRBJ2-1
TGTGCCAGCAGCTTGGCCGAGCGGGCCGGCAATGAGCAGTTCTTC
CASSLAERAGNEQFF
>few|.|TRBV6-5|TRBJ1-1
TGTGCCAGCAGTTACGGTGGGAGGGACACTGAAGCTTTCTTT
CASSYGGRDTEAFF
>.|.|TRBV28|TRBJ2-7
TGTGCCACCGCACGACCATCGACTACCTACGAGCAGTACTTC
CATARPSTTYEQYF
>.|TRBD1|TRBV27|TRBJ2-5
TGTGCCAGCAGTCCCGGGACAGGCTCGGGTCGGGAGACCCAGTACTTC
CASSPGTGSGRETQYF
>.|TRBD1|TRBV6-2/TRBV6-3|TRBJ1-2
TGTGCCAGCAGTTACACCACGGGACAGAGCTCTAACTATGGCTACACCTTC
CASSYTTGQSSNYGYTF
>.|TRBD1|TRBV5-1|TRBJ2-1
TGCGCCAGCAGCTTTCAGACAGGGGTGTACAATGAGCAGTTCTTC
CASSFQTGVYNEQFF
>.|TRBD1|TRBV19|TRBJ1-1
TGTGCCAGTAGTTACACCAACAGGGGAACCCCTGAAGCTTTCTTT
CASSYTNRGTPEAFF
>once|.|TRBV7-2|TRBJ1-1
TGTGCCAGCAGCCAATCTCTCGGGGAGGCTTTCTTT
CASSQSLGEAFF
>.|.|TRBV10-3|TRBJ1-5
TGTGCCATCAGTGATGGGGCCTCGCCCCAGCATTTT
CAISDGASPQHF
>.|.|TRBV10-3|TRBJ1-4
TGTGCCATCAGCGACAGTTTAAGGGCAACTAATGAAAAACTGTTTTTT
CAISDSLRATNEKLFF
>.|.|TRBV19|TRBJ1-2
TGTGCCACTATGACTAACTATGGCTACACCTTC
CATMTNYGYTF
>.|TRBD1|TRBV24-1|TRBJ1-2
TGTGCCACCAGTGGGACAGGACTCTCTAACTATGGCTACACCTTC
CATSGTGLSNYGYTF
>.|TRBD1|TRBV10-3|TRBJ1-2
TGTGCCATCCAATCCGGGACAGAATATGGCTACACCTTC
CAIQSGTEYGYTF
>.|.|TRBV28|TRBJ1-1
TGTGCCAGCAGTCCGGGGACTACGGCTTTCTTT
CASSPGTTAFF
>.|.|TRBV3-1/TRBV3-2|TRBJ1-2
TGTGCCAGCAGCCAAATAAACAGGGAGCCCTATGGCTACACCTTC
CASSQINREPYGYTF
>.|TRBD1|TRBV29-1|TRBJ1-1
TGCAGCGTTGGGGGACAGCTAGGTACTGAAGCTTTCTTT
CSVGGQLGTEAFF
>few|TRBD1|TRBV2|TRBJ1-2
TGTGCCAGCACCGGGGACAGAACCAACTATGGCTACACCTTC
CASTGDRTNYGYTF
>.|.|TRBV2|TRBJ2-7
TGTGCCAGCAGTGGCTGGGGAGAAAGCTCCTACGAGCAGTACTTC
CASSGWGESSYEQYF
>.|.|TRBV27|TRBJ2-7
TGTGCCAGCAGTTTAAAAGCGGAGTACGAGCAGTACTTC
CASSLKAEYEQYF
>.|TRBD1|TRBV12-3/TRBV12-4|TRBJ2-7
TGTGCCAGCAGTACCCGGACAGGGCACGAGCAGTACTTC
CASSTRTGHEQYF